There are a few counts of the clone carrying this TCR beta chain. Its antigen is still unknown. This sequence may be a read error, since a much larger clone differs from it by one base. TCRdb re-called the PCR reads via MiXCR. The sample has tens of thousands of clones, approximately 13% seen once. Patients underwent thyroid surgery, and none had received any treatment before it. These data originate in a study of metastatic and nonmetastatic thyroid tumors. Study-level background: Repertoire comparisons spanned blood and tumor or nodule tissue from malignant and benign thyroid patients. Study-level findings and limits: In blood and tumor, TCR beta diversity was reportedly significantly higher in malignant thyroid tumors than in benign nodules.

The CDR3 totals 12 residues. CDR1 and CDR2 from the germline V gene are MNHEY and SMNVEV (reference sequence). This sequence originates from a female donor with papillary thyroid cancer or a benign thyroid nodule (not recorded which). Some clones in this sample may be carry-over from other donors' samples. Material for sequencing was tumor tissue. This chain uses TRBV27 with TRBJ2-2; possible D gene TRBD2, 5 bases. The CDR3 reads CASSLHTGELYF. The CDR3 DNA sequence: TGTGCCAGCAGTTTACACACCGGGGAGCTGTATTTT.